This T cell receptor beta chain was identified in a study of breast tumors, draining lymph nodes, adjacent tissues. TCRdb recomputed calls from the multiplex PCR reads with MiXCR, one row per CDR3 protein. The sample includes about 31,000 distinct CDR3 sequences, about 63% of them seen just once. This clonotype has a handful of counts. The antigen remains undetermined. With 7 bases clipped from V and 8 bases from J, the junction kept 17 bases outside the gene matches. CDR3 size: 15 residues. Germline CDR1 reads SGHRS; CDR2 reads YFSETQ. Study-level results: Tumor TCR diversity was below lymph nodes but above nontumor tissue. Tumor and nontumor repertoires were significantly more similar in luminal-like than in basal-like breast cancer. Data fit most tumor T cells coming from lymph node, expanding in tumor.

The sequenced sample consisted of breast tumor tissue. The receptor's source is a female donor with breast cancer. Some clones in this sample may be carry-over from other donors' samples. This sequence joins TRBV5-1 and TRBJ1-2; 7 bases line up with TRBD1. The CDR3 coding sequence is TGCGCCAGCCCGCCCCATCCAGGGGGTGAGTGGGGCTACACCTTC. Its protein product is CASPPHPGGEWGYTF.